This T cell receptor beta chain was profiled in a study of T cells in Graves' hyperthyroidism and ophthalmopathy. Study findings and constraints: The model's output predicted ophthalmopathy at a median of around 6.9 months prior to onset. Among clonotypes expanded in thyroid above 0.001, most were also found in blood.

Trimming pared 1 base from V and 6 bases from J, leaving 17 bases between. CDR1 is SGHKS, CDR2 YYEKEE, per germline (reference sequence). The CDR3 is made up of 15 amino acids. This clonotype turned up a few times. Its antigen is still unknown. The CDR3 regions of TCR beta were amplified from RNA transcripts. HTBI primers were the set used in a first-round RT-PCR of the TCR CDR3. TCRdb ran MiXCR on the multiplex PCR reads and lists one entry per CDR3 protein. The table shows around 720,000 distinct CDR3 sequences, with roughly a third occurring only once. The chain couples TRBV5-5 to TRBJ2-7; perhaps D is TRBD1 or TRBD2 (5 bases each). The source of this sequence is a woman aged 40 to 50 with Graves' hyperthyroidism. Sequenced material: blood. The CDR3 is CASSLTFMSRGEQYF. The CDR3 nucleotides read TGTGCCAGCAGCTTGACCTTTATGTCGAGGGGCGAGCAGTACTTC.